The following is a T cell receptor beta chain sequence with its context. As yet, its antigen is unknown. Repertoires were generated with immunoSEQ multiplex PCR, while TCRdb's copy carries only in-frame clones and drops some. The table shows tens of thousands of clones, with 85% to 90% occurring only once. The source of the sample is a study of OX40 agonist ivuxolimab in advanced cancers. The CDR3 spans 13 residues. Trimming took off 5 bases at V and 8 bases at J, with 15 bases between the two ends. Germline CDR1 and CDR2: MNHEY and SMNVEV (reference sequence). Whole-study findings and limits: Mean expanded clone counts were higher in CD8+ than CD4+ T cells.

This sample comprised CD4+ or CD8+ T cells sorted from blood, obtained in a trial of the OX40 agonist ivuxolimab. J is TRBJ1-2 and V is TRBV27; D might be TRBD1 (6 bases). The TCR sequence derives from an adult with an advanced solid tumor such as melanoma, head and neck, liver or kidney cancer. CDR3 in DNA: TGTGCCAGCAGTCCCACAGGGTCTCGGGGCTACACCTTC. It codes for CASSPTGSRGYTF.